This T cell receptor beta chain was profiled in a study of blood T cell repertoires in COVID-19. The assay was immunoSEQ multiplex PCR, and TCRdb's table has in-frame clones only and misses some. The top ten clones hold 10% to 15% of a sample with fewer than 90,000 clones, more than 75% of them seen once. Per germline, CDR1 LNHDA and CDR2 SQIVND (reference sequence). Between the trimmed V and J ends, which lost 5 bases and 0 bases, there was a span of 10 bases. This CDR3 region has 14 residues. Sample: peripheral blood. The sequence came from a human donor in a cohort sampled during active COVID-19. The chain is built from TRBV19 and TRBJ1-1, with D unresolved. CDR3 DNA sequence: TGTGCCAGTAGTCCGGAGCGGATGAACACTGAAGCTTTCTTT. It translates to CASSPERMNTEAFF.